This TCR beta chain was found in a study of cytomegalovirus exposure and HLA in healthy donors. Study background: A subsequent analysis stated that the roughly 130 validation repertoires were run on the same platform as the roughly 670 first-cohort repertoires. Study-wide results and limits: Some TCR beta chains (approximately 180 of them) were listed as cytomegalovirus-associated. In the 95 to 150 validation repertoires, a later analysis found that first-cohort TCR clusters tended to co-occur.

Of note for this clone: The antigen remains undetermined.

It was the approximately 120-subject validation cohort, separate from the approximately 620-subject first cohort, to which the donors belonged. This CDR3 region has 14 residues. The V gene's germline CDR1 is MNHEY and CDR2 SVGAGI. Trimming at V came to 6 bases and at J to 4 bases, leaving 8 bases not matched to a gene. The table came from immunoSEQ multiplex PCR; TCRdb's copy has only in-frame clones and leaves some out. The table includes some 140,000 clones, about 86% detected once. This chain joins TRBV6-5 and TRBJ1-2; TRBD1 agrees at 7 bases. The source material was PBMCs. This clonotype was obtained from a human donor in good health. The chain's CDR3 is CASSGTATSYGYTF. In DNA, the CDR3 is TGTGCCAGCAGCGGGACAGCTACTTCCTATGGCTACACCTTC.